Presented here are 9 T cell receptor beta chains from one specimen sequenced in a study of blood T cell repertoires in COVID-19. Produced via immunoSEQ multiplex PCR; TCRdb's table is partial and in-frame only. This table holds approximately 70,000 clones, about nine tenths found once. The sequenced sample was peripheral blood. The origin of the receptors is a woman of 80 years or more with active COVID-19.

The chain carries TRBV5-6 and TRBJ1-3; D might be TRBD1 (5 bases). V was cut by 0 bases and J by 0 bases, with 13 bases left in between. From germline, CDR1 is SGHDT and CDR2 YYEEEE. This CDR3 is built from 17 residues. The chain's CDR3 is CASSLGGRSYSGNTIYF. The DNA of the CDR3 is TGTGCCAGCAGCTTGGGGGGCAGGTCATACTCTGGAAACACCATATATTTT.

The V and J genes are TRBV29-1 and TRBJ2-7, with 8 bases aligning to TRBD2. The V and J ends lost 4 bases and 4 bases, in that order; junction bases with no gene match: 6. Germline V CDR1 and CDR2: SQVTM, ANQGSEA. The CDR3 runs 13 residues. CDR3 bases: TGCAGCGTTGGGAGCGGGAGTGGGTACGAGCAGTACTTC. Protein sequence: CSVGSGSGYEQYF.

The CDR3 loop reads CASSKVQGLNTEAFF. CDR3 nucleotides: TGTGCCAGTAGTAAGGTACAGGGATTGAACACTGAAGCTTTCTTT. This chain connects TRBV19 to TRBJ1-1; the D gene is possibly TRBD1 (6 bases). Germline V CDR1 and CDR2: LNHDA, SQIVND (reference sequence). The V and J ends lost 4 bases and 0 bases respectively, with 12 bases between them. The length of the CDR3 is 15 residues.

The rearrangement uses TRBV28 and TRBJ2-3, with 8 bases aligning to TRBD1. This CDR3 is built from 15 residues. With 5 bases clipped from V and 3 bases from J, the junction kept 7 bases outside the gene matches. In germline, CDR1 is MDHEN, CDR2 SYDVKM. The CDR3 coding sequence is TGTGCCAGCAGTATAGGACAGGGTGCGACAGATACGCAGTATTTT. This translates into CASSIGQGATDTQYF.

The J gene is TRBJ2-5, the V gene TRBV2; no definite D call. The V and J ends lost 3 bases and 7 bases respectively, with 12 bases between them. CDR1 is SNHLY, CDR2 FYNNEI, per germline. CDR3 size: 13 residues. As DNA, the CDR3 is TGTGCCAGCAGTGATAGCCACGCTGGGACCCAGTACTTC. Its protein product is CASSDSHAGTQYF.

The CDR3 DNA sequence: TGCGCCAGCAGCTTAGGACAGGGCCTCACTGAAGCTTTCTTT. Amino acid sequence: CASSLGQGLTEAFF. This chain uses TRBV5-1 with TRBJ1-1; TRBD1 agrees at 8 bases. The CDR3 loop spans 14 amino acids. Germline assignment: CDR1 SGHRS and CDR2 YFSETQ. Trimming at V came to 2 bases and at J to 4 bases, leaving 4 bases not matched to a gene.

The gene calls are TRBV9 and TRBJ1-2; D may be TRBD1 (5 bases). The CDR3 totals 15 residues. CDR1 and CDR2 (germline): SGDLS, YYNGEE. V was cut by 2 bases and J by 4 bases, with 15 bases left in between. Here the CDR3 reads CASSVTGSPSYGYTF. In nucleotides, the CDR3 is TGTGCCAGCAGCGTTACAGGATCACCATCCTATGGCTACACCTTC.

This clone was counted only a few times. The V gene is TRBV28, the J gene TRBJ1-2, with 10 bases aligning to TRBD1. Unmatched junction bases numbered 9, after V lost 6 bases and J lost 8 bases. The CDR3 loop spans 14 amino acids. Germline CDR1 is MDHEN and CDR2 is SYDVKM. The DNA of the CDR3 is TGTGCCAGCAGCCAACGACAGGGGGCTAGAGGCTACACCTTC. It is translated as CASSQRQGARGYTF.

The rearrangement joins TRBV5-5 to TRBJ2-1, with D maybe TRBD2 (5 bases). CDR3 length: 15 residues. Trimming removed 4 bases from V and 0 bases from J, with 11 bases in between. From germline, CDR1 is SGHKS and CDR2 YYEKEE (reference sequence). Written as DNA, the CDR3 is TGTGCCAGCAGCCTAGACGGGGACTCCTACAATGAGCAGTTCTTC. This translates into CASSLDGDSYNEQFF.